Shown below are 30 T cell receptor beta chains from a single sample sequenced in a study of response to subunit inactivated influenza vaccine. TCRdb recomputed calls from the RT-PCR reads with MiXCR, one row per CDR3 protein. The sample holds a few hundred thousand distinct CDR3 sequences, 21% seen once. The source material was PBMCs from blood, sampled about 20 months after vaccination. The receptor source for this set is a man between 50 and 69 years old who received an inactivated influenza vaccine.

The genes are TRBV2 and TRBJ2-2, with D uncertain. V was pared by 3 bases and J by 8 bases, with 4 bases between. Germline V gives CDR1 SNHLY, CDR2 FYNNEI. The length of the CDR3 is 11 residues. CDR3 region: CASSDSGELFF. The CDR3 coding sequence is TGTGCCAGCAGTGATTCAGGGGAGCTGTTTTTT.

This clonotype has just a few counts. The chain recombines TRBV7-9 with TRBJ1-5; D may be TRBD1 (5 bases). With 2 bases removed from V and 7 bases from J, the gap between germline ends came to 9 bases. CDR3 length: 13 amino acids. Germline V lookup: CDR1 SEHNR, CDR2 FQNEAQ (reference sequence). This CDR3 reads CASSLRGTQPQHF. For the CDR3, the DNA is TGTGCCAGCAGCTTACGGGGGACGCAGCCCCAGCATTTT.

CDR3 loop: CSAAYSNTEAFF. The CDR3 DNA follows: TGCAGCGCTGCATACAGCAACACTGAAGCTTTCTTT. This chain joins TRBV29-1 and TRBJ1-1; D unresolved. Germline V lookup: CDR1 SQVTM, CDR2 ANQGSEA. This CDR3 comprises 12 residues. Trimming left V 7 bases short and J 2 bases short, with 11 bases between.

This clonotype has more than one count but fewer than ten. The chain has TRBV6-1 and TRBJ1-6; 8 nucleotides align to TRBD1. The CDR3 is 15 residues long. Germline CDR1 reads MNHNS; CDR2 reads SASEGT. After removal of 5 bases from V and 7 bases from J, the junction contained 7 bases not matched to a gene. In DNA, the CDR3 is TGTGCCAGCAGTAAACGACAGGGGTCGAATTCACCCCTCCACTTT. It specifies CASSKRQGSNSPLHF.

This clonotype was seen a few times. The chain employs TRBV12-3 or TRBV12-4 and TRBJ2-7; 9 positions match TRBD1. This CDR3 spans 16 amino acids. Trimming removed 5 bases from V and 1 base from J; junction bases left unmatched: 9. CDR3 loop: CASSPAPGQGSYEQYF. CDR3 nucleotide sequence: TGTGCCAGCAGTCCCGCCCCGGGACAGGGTTCCTACGAGCAGTACTTC.

This sequence joins TRBV5-4 and TRBJ1-1; 7 bases line up with TRBD1. With V trimmed by 4 bases and J by 7 bases, 7 bases remained unmatched. Germline CDR1 and CDR2: SGHNT and YYREEE (reference sequence). The CDR3 spans 13 residues. CDR3 nucleotides: TGTGCCAGCAGCCACCCGGGACAGCTTGAAGCTTTCTTT. It encodes CASSHPGQLEAFF.

V usage is TRBV7-2 and J usage is TRBJ1-2; 7 bases are a match to TRBD1. J was trimmed by 4 bases and V by 1 base; bases with no gene match: 0. The CDR3 has 13 residues. CDR1 is SGHTA, CDR2 FQGNSA, per germline. The CDR3 coding sequence is TGTACCAGCAGCTTAGACAGGGGCTATGGCTACACCTTC. This translates into CTSSLDRGYGYTF.

The chain couples TRBV28 to TRBJ1-1; TRBD1 might be the D (5 bases). Between the trimmed V and J ends, which lost 2 bases and 3 bases, there was a span of 10 bases. The CDR3 sequence is 14 residues long. CDR1 and CDR2 from the germline V gene are MDHEN and SYDVKM. CDR3 nucleotides: TGTGCCAGCAGTTTAACAGGAATCTACACTGAAGCTTTCTTT. It codes for CASSLTGIYTEAFF. Supplemented by reference TRBV28 and TRBJ1-1, the full variable domain reads DVKVTQSSRYLVKRTGEKVFLECVQDMDHENMFWYRQDPGLGLRLIYFSYDVKMKEKGDIPEGYSVSREKKERFSLILESASTNQTSMYLCASSLTGIYTEAFFGQGTRLTVV.

This clonotype was recorded at least ten times. The chain joins TRBV29-1 to TRBJ1-1; maybe TRBD1 (5 bases). The CDR3 has 12 amino acids. Germline V gives CDR1 SQVTM, CDR2 ANQGSEA. Trimming took off 4 bases at V and 1 base at J, with 7 bases between the two ends. This chain's CDR3 is CSVGRGNTEAFF. The CDR3 bases are TGCAGCGTTGGGAGGGGGAACACTGAAGCTTTCTTT.

This clonotype was observed at least ten times. The V call is TRBV18, the J call TRBJ1-5; D unresolved. V was trimmed by 3 bases and J by 4 bases, leaving 13 bases between them. Germline values: CDR1 KGHSH, CDR2 LQKENI. The CDR3 runs to 15 residues. CDR3 nucleotides: TGTGCCAGCTCACCGGGTCAGAGCACAAATCAGCCCCAGCATTTT. It yields the protein CASSPGQSTNQPQHF.

V and J are TRBV10-3 and TRBJ2-7, with 9 bases identical to TRBD2. CDR3 length: 13 residues. Germline-derived CDR1 and CDR2 are ENHRY and SYGVKD. The V gene end was trimmed by 5 bases and the J gene end by 4 bases; junction bases not matched to a gene: 3. The CDR3 protein is CAISRREGYEQYF. CDR3 sequence (DNA): TGTGCCATCAGTCGGCGGGAGGGGTACGAGCAGTACTTC.

The CDR3 sequence: CASSENLGTGREKLFF. Written as DNA, the CDR3 is TGTGCCAGCAGCGAAAACCTCGGGACAGGGCGTGAAAAACTGTTTTTT. The chain recombines TRBV16 with TRBJ1-4, with TRBD1 matching over 9 bases. V gave up 5 bases and J gave up 7 bases; unmatched junction bases: 11. Germline V gives CDR1 KGHSY, CDR2 FQNENV. The CDR3 is made up of 16 amino acids.

The genes are TRBV28 and TRBJ2-3; 9 bases fit TRBD1. In germline, CDR1 is MDHEN, CDR2 SYDVKM. The CDR3 length is 16 residues. V was pared by 0 bases and J by 2 bases, with 3 bases of the junction left unmatched. The CDR3 region is CASSLWGQGDTDTQYF. CDR3 nucleotides: TGTGCCAGCAGTTTATGGGGACAGGGTGACACAGATACGCAGTATTTT. The full variable domain, with the rest looked up from reference TRBV28 and TRBJ2-3, is DVKVTQSSRYLVKRTGEKVFLECVQDMDHENMFWYRQDPGLGLRLIYFSYDVKMKEKGDIPEGYSVSREKKERFSLILESASTNQTSMYLCASSLWGQGDTDTQYFGPGTRLTVL.

This clonotype was counted only a few times. The chain links TRBV6-1 to TRBJ2-5, with D possibly being TRBD2 (6 bases). Deletions cut 8 bases from V and 3 bases from J, with 16 bases between. In germline, CDR1 is MNHNS, CDR2 SASEGT. The CDR3 totals 14 residues. The CDR3 reads CASRLRAGKETQYF. Here the CDR3 DNA reads TGTGCCAGCCGACTGCGAGCGGGCAAAGAGACCCAGTACTTC.

The rearrangement uses TRBV14 and TRBJ2-2; 9 bases are a match to TRBD2. The germline gives CDR1 SGHDN, CDR2 FVKESK. The V gene end was trimmed by 1 base and the J gene end by 3 bases; junction bases not matched to a gene: 6. The CDR3 runs to 17 residues. The CDR3 DNA sequence: TGTGCCAGCAGCCAAGTCGGCGGGAGGGCGCACACCGGGGAGCTGTTTTTT. It yields the protein CASSQVGGRAHTGELFF.

The chain combines TRBV6-5 with TRBJ1-6, with a tentative D call TRBD1 (6 bases). Germline loops: CDR1 MNHEY, CDR2 SVGAGI. V was pared by 4 bases and J by 5 bases, with 9 bases between. The length of the CDR3 is 14 residues. CDR3 bases: TGTGCCAGCAGTTTGAACAGGGATAATTCACCCCTCCACTTT. This translates into CASSLNRDNSPLHF.

The genes are TRBV14 and TRBJ2-5, with 7 bases aligning to TRBD1. V shed 4 bases and J 3 bases; nucleotides not matched to a gene: 8. CDR3 size: 15 residues. Germline V lookup: CDR1 SGHDN, CDR2 FVKESK. The CDR3 protein is CASSPGQPKEETQYF. CDR3 nucleotide sequence: TGTGCCAGCAGCCCGGGACAGCCTAAGGAAGAGACCCAGTACTTC.

The chain joins TRBV20-1 to TRBJ2-1; a weak D match, TRBD2 (5 bases). This CDR3 has 12 amino acids. Per germline, CDR1 DFQATT and CDR2 SNEGSKA (reference sequence). The CDR3 region is CTASRGDNEQFF. CDR3 DNA: TGCACCGCTAGCCGTGGGGACAATGAGCAGTTCTTC.

A few counts support this clonotype. The genes are TRBV28 and TRBJ2-1; D might be TRBD1 (5 bases). Trimming stripped 3 bases from V and 7 bases from J, with 13 bases between. This CDR3 has 14 amino acids. From germline, CDR1 is MDHEN and CDR2 SYDVKM. The CDR3 is CASSFWQQGNEQFF. As DNA, the CDR3 is TGTGCCAGCAGTTTTTGGCAGCAGGGAAATGAGCAGTTCTTC.

This clonotype was seen a few times. The V gene is TRBV5-1, the J gene TRBJ1-1; 9 bases map to TRBD1. With 2 bases clipped from V and 2 bases from J, the junction kept 7 bases outside the gene matches. The germline V gene has CDR1 SGHRS and CDR2 YFSETQ. The CDR3 length is 16 residues. The CDR3 DNA reads TGCGCCAGCAGCTTATTAGGGACAGGGCGCAACACTGAAGCTTTCTTT. Its protein product is CASSLLGTGRNTEAFF.

The V and J genes are TRBV7-9 and TRBJ2-3; the D gene is possibly TRBD1 (6 bases). Deletions cut 2 bases from V and 2 bases from J, with 11 bases between. The CDR3 runs to 15 residues. The germline gives CDR1 SEHNR, CDR2 FQNEAQ (reference sequence). Here the CDR3 reads CASSLPTGFTDTQYF. CDR3 bases: TGTGCCAGCAGCTTACCGACAGGTTTCACAGATACGCAGTATTTT.

This chain joins TRBV25-1 and TRBJ2-1; the D is unclear. The length of the CDR3 is 13 residues. The ends were cut back, 2 bases at V and 9 bases at J, with 11 bases in the middle. Per germline, CDR1 MGHDK and CDR2 SYGVNS. The CDR3 nucleotides read TGTGCCAGCAGTGAACCGGGCCCCCCTGAGCAGTTCTTC. This translates into CASSEPGPPEQFF.

This clonotype has a handful of counts. The genes are TRBV4-3 and TRBJ2-1, with TRBD2 as a possible D gene (5 bases). Trimming stripped 0 bases from V and 6 bases from J, with 12 bases between. CDR3 size: 15 residues. Germline V gene data show CDR1 as LGHNA and CDR2 as YSLEER. The CDR3 nucleotides read TGCGCCAGCAGCCAAGATTTACTAGAGACCAATGAGCAGTTCTTC. Encoded protein: CASSQDLLETNEQFF.

This clonotype has more than one count but fewer than ten. The rearrangement uses TRBV5-6 and TRBJ2-1; TRBD2 matches at 14 bases. The germline V gene encodes CDR1 SGHDT and CDR2 YYEEEE. The CDR3 spans 21 residues. V lost 4 bases, J lost 4 bases, and 19 bases stayed unmatched. The CDR3 sequence: CASSTSGLAGGRSPRYNEQFF. CDR3 nucleotides: TGTGCCAGCAGCACCTCTGGACTAGCGGGAGGCCGCAGCCCACGTTACAATGAGCAGTTCTTC.

This chain connects TRBV7-2 to TRBJ2-5; 7 bases line up with TRBD1. The CDR3 is 15 residues long. Germline V CDR1 and CDR2: SGHTA, FQGNSA. The V and J ends lost 4 bases and 4 bases, in that order; junction bases with no gene match: 9. CDR3 bases: TGTGCCAGCAGCTGGGGACAGTTTCTTGGAGAGACCCAGTACTTC. Translating it yields CASSWGQFLGETQYF.

This clonotype was found many times. The chain combines TRBV4-1 with TRBJ1-1; 9 nucleotides agree with TRBD1. This CDR3 is 16 amino acids long. Trimming at V came to 1 base and at J to 4 bases, leaving 7 bases not matched to a gene. Looked up from germline, CDR1 is MGHRA and CDR2 is YSYEKL. The CDR3 nucleotides are TGCGCCAGCAGCCAAGCCACAGGGGGCCTAAGCACTGAAGCTTTCTTT. Translated: CASSQATGGLSTEAFF.

This clonotype turned up a few times. The chain links TRBV29-1 to TRBJ1-2; maybe TRBD1 (6 bases). The CDR3 sequence is 14 residues long. Germline CDR1 SQVTM, CDR2 ANQGSEA. V lost 3 bases and J 2 bases, leaving 13 bases between the germline ends. Here the CDR3 DNA reads TGCAGCGTTGAGACCCGGGACACCAACTATGGCTACACCTTC. It yields the protein CSVETRDTNYGYTF.

This clonotype has at least ten counts. The V and J genes are TRBV7-9 and TRBJ1-1; the D gene is possibly TRBD1 (5 bases). Trimming removed 1 base from V and 3 bases from J, with 9 bases in between. Germline assignment: CDR1 SEHNR and CDR2 FQNEAQ (reference sequence). This CDR3 contains 14 residues. The DNA for the CDR3 is TGTGCCAGCAGCTTAGTGGGGACTTACACTGAAGCTTTCTTT. Protein: CASSLVGTYTEAFF.

The chain is built from TRBV5-4 and TRBJ1-2; 8 bases line up with TRBD1. Trimming removed 4 bases from V and 0 bases from J; junction bases left unmatched: 5. Germline loops: CDR1 SGHNT, CDR2 YYREEE (reference sequence). This CDR3 region has 15 residues. The CDR3 DNA reads as TGTGCCAGCAGCCCAGACAGGGGAGCTAACTATGGCTACACCTTC. Protein sequence: CASSPDRGANYGYTF.

The chain employs TRBV19 and TRBJ1-2; D unclear. The germline V gene has CDR1 LNHDA and CDR2 SQIVND (reference sequence). CDR3 length: 16 amino acids. Trimming took off 2 bases at V and 2 bases at J, with 15 bases between the two ends. CDR3 sequence: CASSIIGILGNYGYTF. Written as DNA, the CDR3 is TGTGCCAGTAGTATAATCGGAATTCTAGGCAACTATGGCTACACCTTC. Based on the CDR3 plus reference TRBV19 and TRBJ1-2, the full variable domain is DGGITQSPKYLFRKEGQNVTLSCEQNLNHDAMYWYRQDPGQGLRLIYYSQIVNDFQKGDIAEGYSVSREKKESFPLTVTSAQKNPTAFYLCASSIIGILGNYGYTFGSGTRLTVV.